This TCR beta chain derives from a study of CD8 T cells in ankylosing spondylitis. Notes on the study in general: Both synovial fluid and blood in reactive arthritis had previously been reported to carry some motif variants.

About this clonotype itself: Its antigen is unidentified.

TCRdb redid the calling of the 5' RACE reads with MiXCR, one entry per CDR3 protein. The data hold 120,000 or so distinct CDR3 sequences, with roughly 13% observed a single time. The CDR3 has 13 residues. The V gene's germline CDR1 is SGHVS and CDR2 FQNEAQ. Trimming left V 3 bases short and J 3 bases short, with 8 bases between. The source material was blood, either unsorted or a sorted T cell fraction (not recorded which). V gene TRBV7-8 combines with J gene TRBJ1-2; D unresolved. This receptor was identified in a female donor with ankylosing spondylitis or in good health (not recorded which). CDR3 in DNA: TGTGCCAGCAGCTTTTTTGAGGACTATGGCTACACCTTC. Its protein product is CASSFFEDYGYTF.